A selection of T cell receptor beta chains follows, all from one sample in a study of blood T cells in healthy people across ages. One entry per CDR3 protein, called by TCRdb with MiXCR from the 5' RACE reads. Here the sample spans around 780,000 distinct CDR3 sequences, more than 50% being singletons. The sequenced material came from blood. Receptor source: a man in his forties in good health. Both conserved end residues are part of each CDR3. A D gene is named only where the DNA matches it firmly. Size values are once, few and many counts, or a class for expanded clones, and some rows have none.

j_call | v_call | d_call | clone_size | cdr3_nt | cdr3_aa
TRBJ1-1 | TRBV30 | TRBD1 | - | TGTGCCTCAAGGACAGGGAAGAACACTGAAGCTTTCTTT | CASRTGKNTEAFF
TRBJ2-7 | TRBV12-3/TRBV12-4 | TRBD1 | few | TGTGCCAGCAGACAGGACAGGGGGAACTACGAGCAGTACTTC | CASRQDRGNYEQYF
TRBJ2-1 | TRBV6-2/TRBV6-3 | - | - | TGTGCCAGCAGTTACGTTGGTGGGTACAATGAGCAGTTCTTC | CASSYVGGYNEQFF
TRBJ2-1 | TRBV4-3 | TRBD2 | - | TGCGCCAGCAGCCAAGATCATGGCGGGAGGGGGTACAATGAGCAGTTCTTC | CASSQDHGGRGYNEQFF
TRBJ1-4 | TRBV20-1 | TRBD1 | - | TGCAGTGGTATGCAGGGGGCGAACGGTGAAAAACTGTTTTTT | CSGMQGANGEKLFF
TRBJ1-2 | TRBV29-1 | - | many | TGCAGCGGGGACATTTCCCCTTCTGGCTACACCTTC | CSGDISPSGYTF
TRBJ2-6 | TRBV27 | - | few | TGTGCCAGCGGGGGCGGACCTGGGGCCAACGTCCTGACTTTC | CASGGGPGANVLTF
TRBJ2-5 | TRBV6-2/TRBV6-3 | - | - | TGTGCCAGCAGTCCCCCCCTGAGGAAACAAGAGACCCAGTACTTC | CASSPPLRKQETQYF
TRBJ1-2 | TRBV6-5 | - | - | TGTGCCAGCAGTTACTCGAGTGGAAGTGGCTACACCTTC | CASSYSSGSGYTF
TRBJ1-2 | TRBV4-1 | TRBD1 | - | TGCGCCAGCAGCCAACTGCAGGCGACAGGGGCCCGAGGGGACGATGGCTACACCTTC | CASSQLQATGARGDDGYTF
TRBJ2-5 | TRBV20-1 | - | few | TGCAGTGCTAACTCAAAAGGGCAGCAACAAGAGACCCAGTACTTC | CSANSKGQQQETQYF
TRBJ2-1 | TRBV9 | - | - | TGTGCCAGCAGCGTTACAGACTCCCCGGGCTCCTACAATGAGCAGTTCTTC | CASSVTDSPGSYNEQFF
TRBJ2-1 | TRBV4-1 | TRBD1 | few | TGCGCCAGCAGCCATAATAACCGGGACAGGGTGGTTAATGAGCAGTTCTTC | CASSHNNRDRVVNEQFF
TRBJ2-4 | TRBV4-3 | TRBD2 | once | TGCGCCAGCAGCCAACTAGCGGGAGCGAGGGAAGAGCAGTACTTC | CASSQLAGAREEQYF
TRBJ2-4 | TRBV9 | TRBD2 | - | TGTGCCAGCAGCGCGACTAGCGGGAGCGTCTACGGAGAGCAGTACTTC | CASSATSGSVYGEQYF
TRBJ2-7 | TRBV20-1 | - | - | TGCAGTGCTAGTTCCGGGAATCCCTACGAGCAGTACTTC | CSASSGNPYEQYF
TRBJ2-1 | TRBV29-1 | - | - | TGCAGCGTTGGAGTTAGCAATGAGCAGTTCTTC | CSVGVSNEQFF